This TCR beta chain was identified in a study of beta chain features in type 1 diabetes. Turning to the study itself: In age, gender and cell yields, patients were similar to healthy donors.

Findings and caveats of the study: Overrepresentation of cells with high TCR expression could result from cDNA sequencing. TCRB CDR3s from Type 1 diabetes patients were moderately but significantly shorter in all four CD4+ subsets.

The sequenced template was cDNA made from the entire isolated RNA. Naive, central memory and regulatory T cell samples came to a mean of approximately 4 million reads. Some clones are missing from TCRdb's copy, which holds only in-frame ones; the method was immunoSEQ multiplex PCR. The sample consists of hundreds of thousands of clones, roughly 12% of them appearing once. This clone was seen more than once but under ten times. What it binds is not known. CD4+ cells of the naive, central memory, regulatory and stem cell-like memory types were sorted via CD45RO/CCR7/CD25/CD127/CD95/CD27. This receptor was taken from a man in his late teens or twenties with type 1 diabetes. The sequenced sample was naive CD4+ T cells from blood.

DNA for the CDR3: TGTGCCAGCAGCTGGGCCGGACAGGGTACCACTGAAGCTTTCTTT. It specifies CASSWAGQGTTEAFF. V is TRBV11-2 and J is TRBJ1-1; 8 bases agree with TRBD1. There are 15 residues in the CDR3. Germline trimming cut 4 bases from V and 4 bases from J; bases unmatched to any gene: 8. CDR1 and CDR2 from the germline V gene are SGHAT and FQNNGV.